This T cell receptor beta chain was sequenced for a study of blood T cell repertoires in COVID-19. Only in-frame clones appear in the TCRdb table, and some are missing; sequencing was by immunoSEQ multiplex PCR. The sample lists a few hundred thousand clones, just under 90% occurring once. V was pared by 7 bases and J by 2 bases, with 12 bases between. The CDR3 has 13 amino acids. Germline lookup yields CDR1 MDHEN and CDR2 SYDVKM. V is TRBV28 and J is TRBJ2-7; TRBD1 might be the D (5 bases). The sequencing input was PBMCs or T cells enriched from blood (not recorded which). This TCR derives from a woman aged 45-65 years who had been exposed to COVID-19. CDR3 sequence: CASTLTAPYEQYF. CDR3 nucleotides: TGTGCCAGCACTTTGACAGCGCCCTACGAGCAGTACTTC.